The 27 T cell receptor beta chains below come from one sample, sequenced in a study of blood T cell repertoires in COVID-19. TCRdb's table, derived via immunoSEQ multiplex PCR, lists solely in-frame clones and lacks some. This table has roughly 80,000 clones, roughly 88% appearing once. The sequencing sample was made of peripheral blood. The receptor set was obtained from a man aged 45-60 years with active COVID-19.

V is TRBV5-4 and J is TRBJ2-7, with 7 bases that match TRBD2. The CDR3 is 14 residues long. Germline values: CDR1 SGHNT, CDR2 YYREEE (reference sequence). Trimming cost V 6 bases and J 2 bases; bases outside gene matches: 8. The CDR3 DNA reads as TGTGCCAGCACCCGAGGCGGGGGAACCTACGAGCAGTACTTC. This encodes CASTRGGGTYEQYF.

This clone has just a few counts. CDR3 loop: CASSPGHLYSNQPQHF. The CDR3 region has the DNA TGTGCCAGCTCACCGGGACACCTTTATAGCAATCAGCCCCAGCATTTT. V and J are TRBV18 and TRBJ1-5, with a possible D match to TRBD1 (6 bases). The V and J ends lost 3 bases and 0 bases respectively, with 12 bases between them. The CDR3 contains 16 residues. Germline CDR1 KGHSH, CDR2 LQKENI. Combining the CDR3 with reference TRBV18 and TRBJ1-5 gives the whole variable domain NAGVMQNPRHLVRRRGQEARLRCSPMKGHSHVYWYRQLPEEGLKFMVYLQKENIIDESGMPKERFSAEFPKEGPSILRIQQVVRGDSAAYFCASSPGHLYSNQPQHFGDGTRLSIL.

The chain links TRBV6-5 to TRBJ2-1; 7 bases are a match to TRBD2. Germline V CDR1 and CDR2: MNHEY, SVGAGI. Losses at the gene ends were 7 bases for V and 6 bases for J; bases not matched to a gene: 12. The CDR3 has 15 amino acids. The DNA of the CDR3 is TGTGCCAGCAATGGGGGTTCGGCGGGAGCCAATGAGCAGTTCTTC. This translates into CASNGGSAGANEQFF.

The chain has TRBV5-1 and TRBJ2-2, with 8 bases identical to TRBD2. V shed 0 bases, J shed 3 bases, and the junction held 7 bases outside the gene matches. Germline CDR1 SGHRS, CDR2 YFSETQ. The CDR3 is 17 amino acids. Here the CDR3 reads CASSLAPPGGDTGELFF. The CDR3 nucleotides are TGCGCCAGCAGCTTGGCACCTCCGGGGGGGGACACCGGGGAGCTGTTTTTT.

The genes are TRBV5-1 and TRBJ2-7, with D possibly being TRBD1 (5 bases). The V gene's germline CDR1 is SGHRS and CDR2 YFSETQ. Trimming pared 0 bases from V and 2 bases from J, leaving 12 bases between. The CDR3 contains 15 residues. The CDR3 sequence is CASSLAAGSPYEQYF. The CDR3 coding sequence is TGCGCCAGCAGCTTGGCGGCAGGGTCGCCCTACGAGCAGTACTTC.

This clone appeared a few times. The chain combines TRBV7-8 with TRBJ2-1, with D perhaps TRBD1 (6 bases). The CDR3 loop spans 15 amino acids. Trimming shortened V by 5 bases and J by 3 bases, and 14 bases separated the two germline ends. Germline loops: CDR1 SGHVS, CDR2 FQNEAQ. The CDR3 nucleotides are TGTGCCAGCAGCACCTCGGACAGACACTACAATGAGCAGTTCTTC. It specifies CASSTSDRHYNEQFF.

This clone was detected once. The V call is TRBV24-1, the J call TRBJ1-3; D gene ambiguous. V lost 3 bases and J 3 bases, leaving 5 bases between the germline ends. CDR3 length equals 13 residues. CDR1 and CDR2 (germline): KGHDR, SFDVKD. The CDR3 loop reads CATSDPSGNTIYF. CDR3 DNA: TGTGCCACCAGTGATCCTAGTGGAAACACCATATATTTT.

V usage is TRBV7-2 and J usage is TRBJ2-7; the D gene is possibly TRBD1 (5 bases). CDR1 SGHTA and CDR2 FQGNSA come from the germline V gene. This CDR3 region has 15 residues. Trimming took 1 base from V and 2 from J, leaving 12 bases between them. CDR3 residues: CASSLVSTGTYEQYF. CDR3 nucleotides: TGTGCCAGCAGCTTAGTCAGTACAGGCACCTACGAGCAGTACTTC.

The chain uses TRBV19 and TRBJ1-2; no reliable D call. Per the germline V gene, CDR1 is LNHDA and CDR2 is SQIVND (reference sequence). This CDR3 is 11 amino acids long. Trimming pared 4 bases from V and 3 bases from J, leaving 3 bases between. The CDR3 here is CASSTDYGYTF. CDR3 DNA: TGTGCCAGTAGTACAGACTATGGCTACACCTTC. Complete variable domain (other parts from reference TRBV19 and TRBJ1-2): DGGITQSPKYLFRKEGQNVTLSCEQNLNHDAMYWYRQDPGQGLRLIYYSQIVNDFQKGDIAEGYSVSREKKESFPLTVTSAQKNPTAFYLCASSTDYGYTFGSGTRLTVV.

The CDR3 DNA is TGTGCCAGCAGCCAAGACCTAGCGGGAGGGCTCAATGAGCAGTTCTTC. Translated, it gives CASSQDLAGGLNEQFF. J is TRBJ2-1 and V is TRBV3-1 (or the pseudogene TRBV3-2); 12 nucleotides match TRBD2. With 0 bases clipped from V and 6 bases from J, the junction kept 3 bases outside the gene matches. This CDR3 is built from 16 residues. The germline gives CDR1 LGHDT, CDR2 YNNKEL (reference sequence).

The chain combines TRBV7-9 with TRBJ1-4; D may be TRBD1 (5 bases). The germline CDR1 and CDR2 sequences are SEHNR and FQNEAQ (reference sequence). The CDR3 extends over 15 amino acids. The V gene lost 5 bases and the J gene lost 8 bases, with 18 bases spanning the gap. DNA for the CDR3: TGTGCCAGCAGCCGGAGGGGTGACCCTGGGGAAAAACTGTTTTTT. This gives the protein CASSRRGDPGEKLFF. Full variable domain (missing parts from reference TRBV7-9 and TRBJ1-4): DTGVSQNPRHKITKRGQNVTFRCDPISEHNRLYWYRQTLGQGPEFLTYFQNEAQLEKSRLLSDRFSAERPKGSFSTLEIQRTEQGDSAMYLCASSRRGDPGEKLFFGSGTQLSVL.

The chain carries TRBV7-3 and TRBJ1-1; 7 bases fit TRBD1. J gave up 3 bases and V 8 bases, and 6 bases lay outside the gene matches. CDR1 SGHTA and CDR2 FQGTGA come from the germline V gene. The CDR3 consists of 13 residues. CDR3 coding DNA: TGTGCCAGCGGCGGGACAGTCGACACTGAAGCTTTCTTT. Residues: CASGGTVDTEAFF.

The table lists this clone with a count of one. The chain employs TRBV19 and TRBJ2-3; a possible D gene is TRBD2 (5 bases). The CDR3 runs 15 residues. Trimming took 6 bases from V and 1 from J, leaving 14 bases between them. The V gene's germline CDR1 is LNHDA and CDR2 SQIVND (reference sequence). The DNA for the CDR3 is TGTGCCAGTAGCCTCCGGGAATCGGGCACAGATACGCAGTATTTT. This sequence encodes CASSLRESGTDTQYF.

The chain employs TRBV12-3 or TRBV12-4 and TRBJ1-1; 7 positions match TRBD1. This CDR3 is built from 13 residues. V dropped 5 bases and J dropped 4; count of bases not matched to a gene: 4. CDR3 residues: CASSTGVGTEAFF. DNA for the CDR3: TGTGCCAGCAGTACAGGGGTGGGCACTGAAGCTTTCTTT.

This chain joins TRBV18 and TRBJ2-3; D not certain. With 0 bases removed from V and 3 bases from J, the gap between germline ends came to 4 bases. CDR1 and CDR2 from the germline V gene are KGHSH and LQKENI. This CDR3 is built from 13 residues. In DNA form, the CDR3 reads TGTGCCAGCTCACCACCCGGGACAGATACGCAGTATTTT. Translation: CASSPPGTDTQYF.

This chain joins TRBV7-8 and TRBJ1-6, with D unresolved. V was pared by 5 bases and J by 4 bases, with 15 bases between. The CDR3 has 16 amino acids. The germline V gene encodes CDR1 SGHVS and CDR2 FQNEAQ. The CDR3 DNA follows: TGTGCCAGCAGCCTCAACCGCCCCACTTATAATTCACCCCTCCACTTT. Translation: CASSLNRPTYNSPLHF.

This chain connects TRBV11-3 to TRBJ2-7, with 7 bases matching TRBD1. Germline V lookup: CDR1 SGHNT, CDR2 YENEEA. Trimming removed 4 bases from V and 0 bases from J; junction bases left unmatched: 6. This CDR3 region has 15 residues. Written as DNA, the CDR3 is TGTGCCAGCAGCTCCCGGACAGGTAGCTCCTACGAGCAGTACTTC. This translates into CASSSRTGSSYEQYF.

The CDR3 reads CASSQGVRQGYGYTF. The CDR3 region has the DNA TGCGCCAGCAGCCAAGGGGTACGCCAGGGGTATGGCTACACCTTC. The chain employs TRBV4-3 and TRBJ1-2, with a possible D match to TRBD1 (6 bases). This CDR3 is 15 amino acids long. V was shortened by 1 base and J by 5 bases, with 14 bases between the two germline ends. Looked up from germline, CDR1 is LGHNA and CDR2 is YSLEER.

The chain recombines TRBV9 with TRBJ2-1; 11 bases align to TRBD2. The V gene end was trimmed by 2 bases and the J gene end by 7 bases; junction bases not matched to a gene: 2. The CDR3 has 14 amino acids. Germline CDR1 is SGDLS and CDR2 is YYNGEE. CDR3 nucleotides: TGTGCCAGCAGCGTTAGCGGGGGGGCAAATGAGCAGTTCTTC. Protein sequence: CASSVSGGANEQFF.

This chain connects TRBV6-5 to TRBJ1-6; TRBD1 might be the D (6 bases). The germline CDR1 and CDR2 sequences are MNHEY and SVGAGI. V gave up 4 bases and J gave up 8 bases, with 9 bases separating them. This CDR3 has 13 amino acids. The CDR3 loop reads CASSLQGDSPLHF. CDR3 bases: TGTGCCAGCAGTTTACAGGGTGATTCACCCCTCCACTTT.

The chain couples TRBV6-5 to TRBJ1-2, with D possibly matching TRBD1 (6 bases). Trimming pared 6 bases from V and 8 bases from J, leaving 13 bases between. CDR3 length: 12 residues. Germline loops: CDR1 MNHEY, CDR2 SVGAGI. In DNA form, the CDR3 reads TGTGCCAGCAGGACAGGTTCAGGCGGCTACACCTTC. Translated, it gives CASRTGSGGYTF.

The chain carries TRBV7-2 and TRBJ2-1, with 13 bases lining up with TRBD2. Germline V gives CDR1 SGHTA, CDR2 FQGNSA. J gave up 8 bases and V 5 bases, and 3 bases lay outside the gene matches. The CDR3 loop spans 14 amino acids. CDR3 sequence reads: CASSGTSGIYEQFF. The CDR3 DNA follows: TGTGCCAGCAGCGGGACTAGCGGGATCTATGAGCAGTTCTTC. The full variable domain, with the rest looked up from reference TRBV7-2 and TRBJ2-1, is GAGVSQSPSNKVTEKGKDVELRCDPISGHTALYWYRQSLGQGLEFLIYFQGNSAPDKSGLPSDRFSAERTGGSVSTLTIQRTQQEDSAVYLCASSGTSGIYEQFFGPGTRLTVL.

V and J are TRBV27 and TRBJ1-2, with D maybe TRBD1 (6 bases). Germline V gives CDR1 MNHEY, CDR2 SMNVEV (reference sequence). Trimming stripped 2 bases from V and 6 bases from J, with 16 bases between. This CDR3 spans 15 amino acids. CDR3 nucleotides: TGTGCCAGCAGTTTAGCAGGACAGTCGGTTCATGGCTACACCTTC. Protein sequence: CASSLAGQSVHGYTF.

The V call is TRBV3-1 (or the pseudogene TRBV3-2), the J call TRBJ2-7; D gene ambiguous. Trimming removed 1 base from V and 4 bases from J, with 11 bases in between. The CDR3 contains 14 residues. The germline V gene has CDR1 LGHDT and CDR2 YNNKEL (reference sequence). The CDR3 region has the DNA TGTGCCAGCAGCCAAGGTCTTCTAATATACGAGCAGTACTTC. As protein: CASSQGLLIYEQYF.

The chain carries TRBV19 and TRBJ2-2; TRBD1 agrees at 8 bases. Germline V lookup: CDR1 LNHDA, CDR2 SQIVND (reference sequence). Trimming cost V 5 bases and J 3 bases; bases outside gene matches: 5. The CDR3 length is 15 residues. As DNA, the CDR3 is TGTGCCAGTAGTCGGCAGGGGGCGGACACCGGGGAGCTGTTTTTT. Protein sequence: CASSRQGADTGELFF. Complete variable domain (other parts from reference TRBV19 and TRBJ2-2): DGGITQSPKYLFRKEGQNVTLSCEQNLNHDAMYWYRQDPGQGLRLIYYSQIVNDFQKGDIAEGYSVSREKKESFPLTVTSAQKNPTAFYLCASSRQGADTGELFFGEGSRLTVL.

The V call is TRBV28, the J call TRBJ2-7; 8 bases are a match to TRBD1. The CDR3 consists of 14 residues. Trimming at V came to 3 bases and at J to 5 bases, leaving 6 bases not matched to a gene. Looked up from germline, CDR1 is MDHEN and CDR2 is SYDVKM. In nucleotides, the CDR3 is TGTGCCAGCAGTTTTACCCAGGGGGCTGACGAGCAGTACTTC. Protein sequence: CASSFTQGADEQYF.

This rearrangement joins TRBV7-2 to TRBJ1-2; 9 bases match TRBD1. V shed 3 bases and J 4 bases; nucleotides not matched to a gene: 3. The CDR3 sequence is 14 residues long. Germline V CDR1 and CDR2: SGHTA, FQGNSA. Here the CDR3 DNA reads TGTGCCAGCAGCTTGGACAGGGGCCCCTATGGCTACACCTTC. Translating it yields CASSLDRGPYGYTF.